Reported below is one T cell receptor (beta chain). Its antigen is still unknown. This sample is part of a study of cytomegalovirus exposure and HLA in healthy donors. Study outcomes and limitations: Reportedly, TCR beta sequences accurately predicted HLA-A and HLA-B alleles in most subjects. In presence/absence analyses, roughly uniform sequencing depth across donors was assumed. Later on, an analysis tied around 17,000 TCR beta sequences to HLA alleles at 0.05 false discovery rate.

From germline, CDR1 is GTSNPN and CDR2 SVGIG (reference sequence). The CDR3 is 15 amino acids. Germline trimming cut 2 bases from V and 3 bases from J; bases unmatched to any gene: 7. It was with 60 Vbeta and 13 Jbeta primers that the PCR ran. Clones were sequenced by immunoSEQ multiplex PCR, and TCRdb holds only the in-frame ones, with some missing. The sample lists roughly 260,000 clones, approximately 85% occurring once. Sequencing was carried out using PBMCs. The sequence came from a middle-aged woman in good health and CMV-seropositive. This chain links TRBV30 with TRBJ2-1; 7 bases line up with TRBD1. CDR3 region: CAWSNIRDSYNEQFF. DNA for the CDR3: TGTGCCTGGAGTAACATCCGGGACAGCTACAATGAGCAGTTCTTC. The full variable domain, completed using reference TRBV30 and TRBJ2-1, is SQTIHQWPATLVQPVGSPLSLECTVEGTSNPNLYWYRQAAGRGLQLLFYSVGIGQISSEVPQNLSASRPQDRQFILSSKKLLLSDSGFYLCAWSNIRDSYNEQFFGPGTRLTVL.